The clone carrying this TCR beta chain was observed a handful of times. Its target is not known. Via MiXCR, TCRdb re-called the RT-PCR reads, giving one row per CDR3 protein. The repertoire consists of fewer than 250,000 distinct CDR3 sequences, with roughly an eighth occurring once and the leading ten covering 20% to 30%. J lost 3 bases, V lost 3 bases, and 7 bases had no gene match. Germline lookup yields CDR1 LGHDT and CDR2 YNNKEL (reference sequence). The CDR3 has 15 residues. The record originates from a study of response to subunit inactivated influenza vaccine. Study-wide results and caveats: Researchers suggested that each seasonal influenza vaccination recruits few new T cells.

J is TRBJ2-7 and V is TRBV3-1; 8 nucleotides line up with TRBD1. The sample consisted of CD8+ T cells sorted from PBMCs, taken more than 4 days after vaccination. This clonotype was sampled from a man between 45 and 60 years old who received an inactivated influenza vaccine. The CDR3 sequence: CASSQRTGRVYEQYF. For the CDR3, the DNA is TGTGCCAGCAGCCAGAGGACAGGGAGAGTCTACGAGCAGTACTTC.